This record concerns one TCR beta chain sequence. Amplification used 60 Vbeta primers and 13 Jbeta primers. Assay: immunoSEQ multiplex PCR; the TCRdb copy retains only in-frame clones and omits some. This table holds about 200,000 clones, 82% found once. This sample is part of a study of cytomegalovirus exposure and HLA in healthy donors. V lost 3 bases to trimming and J lost 7 bases, with 16 bases between them. Germline V gene data show CDR1 as MRHNA and CDR2 as SNTAGT. CDR3 length: 14 amino acids. The source material was PBMCs. The TCR comes from a man aged 40-50 years in good health and CMV-seropositive. The J gene is TRBJ2-7, the V gene TRBV6-4; D may be TRBD2 (6 bases). CDR3 sequence (DNA): TGTGCCAGCAGTGAGTCGGCGGGACGGCCGGAGCAGTACTTC. As protein: CASSESAGRPEQYF.